The clone carrying this T cell receptor (beta chain) has at least ten counts. What it recognizes is unknown. TCRdb passed the reads through MiXCR, listing each CDR3 protein once. The sample shows roughly 54,000 distinct CDR3 sequences, 33% of them seen only once. These data are taken from a study of T cell repertoires in cytomegalovirus infection. The sample consisted of PBMCs, sequenced either directly or after in vitro stimulation (not recorded which). This receptor was obtained from a human donor in good health (CMV status not recorded). Some clones in this sample may be carry-over from other donors' samples.

CDR3 sequence (DNA): TGTGCCAGCAGCTTAGGGCCTTCGAACACTGAAGCTTTCTTT. As protein: CASSLGPSNTEAFF. This sequence joins TRBV7-2 and TRBJ1-1; D remains unclear. The germline V gene encodes CDR1 SGHTA and CDR2 FQGNSA. V was clipped by 1 base and J by 1 base, with 7 bases between them. CDR3 size: 14 residues.